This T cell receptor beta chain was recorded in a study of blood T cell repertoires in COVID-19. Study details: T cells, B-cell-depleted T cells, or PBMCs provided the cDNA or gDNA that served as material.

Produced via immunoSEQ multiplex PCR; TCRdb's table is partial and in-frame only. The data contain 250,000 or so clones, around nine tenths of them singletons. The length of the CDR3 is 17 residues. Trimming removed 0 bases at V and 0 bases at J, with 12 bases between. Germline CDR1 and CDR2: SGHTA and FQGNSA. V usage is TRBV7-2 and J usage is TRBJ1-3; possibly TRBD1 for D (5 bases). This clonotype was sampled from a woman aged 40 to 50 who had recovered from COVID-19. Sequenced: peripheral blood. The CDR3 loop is CASSLALGVSSGNTIYF. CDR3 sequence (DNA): TGTGCCAGCAGCTTAGCGCTAGGGGTCTCCTCTGGAAACACCATATATTTT.